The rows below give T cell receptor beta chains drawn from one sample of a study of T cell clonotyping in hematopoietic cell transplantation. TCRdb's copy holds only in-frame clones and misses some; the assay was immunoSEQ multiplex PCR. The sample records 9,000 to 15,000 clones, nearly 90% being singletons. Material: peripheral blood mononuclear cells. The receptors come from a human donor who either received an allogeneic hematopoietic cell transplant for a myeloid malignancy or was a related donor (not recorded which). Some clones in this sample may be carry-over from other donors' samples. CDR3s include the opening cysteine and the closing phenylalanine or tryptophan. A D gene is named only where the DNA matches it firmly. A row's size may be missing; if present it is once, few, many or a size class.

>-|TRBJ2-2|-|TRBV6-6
CVSSYSPGWRTGELFF
TGTGTCAGCAGTTACTCCCCAGGGTGGAGGACCGGGGAGCTGTTTTTT
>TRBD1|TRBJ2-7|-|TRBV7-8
CASSFPPGQTYEQYF
TGTGCCAGCAGCTTTCCTCCGGGACAGACCTACGAGCAGTACTTC
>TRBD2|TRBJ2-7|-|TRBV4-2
CASSHFSGGNSYEQYF
TGTGCCAGCAGCCACTTTAGCGGGGGGAACTCCTACGAGCAGTACTTC
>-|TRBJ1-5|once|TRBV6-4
CASSDSPGSNQPQHF
TGTGCCAGCAGTGACTCGCCCGGGAGCAATCAGCCCCAGCATTTT
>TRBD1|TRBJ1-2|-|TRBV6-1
CASSEVRTGTTYGYTF
TGTGCCAGCAGTGAAGTCCGGACAGGGACGACCTATGGCTACACCTTC
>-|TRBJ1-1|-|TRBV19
CASSITGLNTEAFF
TGTGCCAGTAGTATAACAGGGTTGAACACTGAAGCTTTCTTT
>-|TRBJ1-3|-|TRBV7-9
CASSLGRRRNTIYF
TGTGCCAGCAGCTTGGGCAGGCGACGAAACACCATATATTTT
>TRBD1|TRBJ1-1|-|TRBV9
CASSAWGQEAFF
TGTGCCAGCAGCGCCTGGGGACAGGAAGCTTTCTTT
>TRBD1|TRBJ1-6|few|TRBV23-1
CASSQCRQGIRISPLHF
TGCGCCAGCAGTCAATGTAGACAGGGTATACGTATTTCACCCCTCCACTTT
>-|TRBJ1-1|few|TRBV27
CASSLASATEAFF
TGTGCCAGCAGTTTGGCGTCAGCCACTGAAGCTTTCTTT
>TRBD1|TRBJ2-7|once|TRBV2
CAGDRAEYEQYF
TGTGCCGGCGACAGGGCGGAGTACGAGCAGTACTTC